This T cell receptor (beta chain) was sequenced during a study of early T cells in non-severe SARS-CoV-2 infection. Study in general: Bulk RNA isolated from unsorted whole blood underwent sequencing; chains were not paired.

CDR1 SGHAT and CDR2 FQNNGV come from the germline V gene. The CDR3 spans 12 residues. V was cut by 3 bases and J by 8 bases, with 10 bases left in between. This clonotype was seen repeatedly, ten times or more. Each cDNA molecule carried a unique molecular identifier. TCRdb re-called the 5' RACE reads through MiXCR, storing one row per CDR3 protein. Of about 94,000 distinct CDR3 sequences listed, under 15% are singletons. The receptor was derived from an adult who was a healthcare worker with PCR-confirmed SARS-CoV-2 infection or an uninfected control (not recorded which). Specimen: whole blood. This rearrangement joins TRBV11-2 to TRBJ1-1, with D unresolved. The CDR3 DNA reads as TGTGCCAGCAGCTTTCAGGAGGCCGAAGCTTTCTTT. Its protein product is CASSFQEAEAFF. Combining the CDR3 with reference TRBV11-2 and TRBJ1-1 gives the whole variable domain EAGVAQSPRYKIIEKRQSVAFWCNPISGHATLYWYQQILGQGPKLLIQFQNNGVVDDSQLPKDRFSAERLKGVDSTLKIQPAKLEDSAVYLCASSFQEAEAFFGQGTRLTVV.